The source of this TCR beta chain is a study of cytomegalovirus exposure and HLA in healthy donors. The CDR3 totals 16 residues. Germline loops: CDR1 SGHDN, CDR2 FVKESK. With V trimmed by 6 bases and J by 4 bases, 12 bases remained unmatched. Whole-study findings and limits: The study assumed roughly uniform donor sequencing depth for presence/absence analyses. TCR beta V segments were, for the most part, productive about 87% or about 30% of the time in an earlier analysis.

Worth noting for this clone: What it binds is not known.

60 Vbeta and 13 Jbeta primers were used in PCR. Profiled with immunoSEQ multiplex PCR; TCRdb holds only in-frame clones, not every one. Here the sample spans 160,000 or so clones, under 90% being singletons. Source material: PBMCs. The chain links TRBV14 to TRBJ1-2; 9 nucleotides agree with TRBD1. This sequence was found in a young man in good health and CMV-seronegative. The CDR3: CASSISGQGGLYGYTF. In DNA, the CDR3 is TGTGCCAGCAGTATTTCGGGACAGGGAGGTCTCTATGGCTACACCTTC. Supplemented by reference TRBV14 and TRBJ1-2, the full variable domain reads EAGVTQFPSHSVIEKGQTVTLRCDPISGHDNLYWYRRVMGKEIKFLLHFVKESKQDESGMPNNRFLAERTGGTYSTLKVQPAELEDSGVYFCASSISGQGGLYGYTFGSGTRLTVV.